This passage covers 25 T cell receptor beta chains from one sample sequenced in a study of cytomegalovirus exposure and HLA in healthy donors. The primer mix had 60 Vbeta and 13 Jbeta primers. The method was immunoSEQ multiplex PCR; TCRdb's version includes in-frame clones alone and lacks a portion of them. The table records about 170,000 clones, 75% to 85% of them present only once. Specimen: PBMCs. The receptors were gathered from a woman in her late teens or twenties in good health and CMV-seropositive.

The rearrangement uses TRBV19 and TRBJ1-2; D is perhaps TRBD1 (5 bases). This CDR3 is built from 12 residues. Per germline, CDR1 LNHDA and CDR2 SQIVND (reference sequence). The V end lost 7 bases, the J end lost 8 bases, and 14 bases lay between the germline ends. The CDR3 sequence: CASTEGLRGYTF. CDR3 in DNA: TGTGCCAGTACCGAGGGACTCCGAGGCTACACCTTC.

The chain joins TRBV10-1 to TRBJ1-1; D call uncertain. Trimming removed 4 bases at V and 0 bases at J, with 9 bases between. The CDR3 is made up of 14 amino acids. Germline V gives CDR1 WNHNN, CDR2 SYGVQD (reference sequence). CDR3 DNA: TGCGCCAGCAGTGCTCACAGACTGAACACTGAAGCTTTCTTT. As protein: CASSAHRLNTEAFF.

The chain uses TRBV4-3 and TRBJ1-4; D gene unclear. Germline CDR1 LGHNA, CDR2 YSLEER. The CDR3 totals 15 residues. Trimming left V 3 bases short and J 5 bases short, with 13 bases between. CDR3 protein: CASSQTEYGNEKLFF. CDR3 in DNA: TGCGCCAGCAGCCAGACGGAGTACGGGAATGAAAAACTGTTTTTT.

The chain joins TRBV11-2 to TRBJ1-3; TRBD1 agrees at 9 bases. From germline, CDR1 is SGHAT and CDR2 FQNNGV. Trimming at V came to 5 bases and at J to 4 bases, leaving 12 bases not matched to a gene. The CDR3 has 17 residues. CDR3 region: CASSPKPGQGTGNTIYF. CDR3 bases: TGTGCCAGCAGCCCTAAGCCGGGACAGGGAACCGGAAACACCATATATTTT. The full variable domain, completed using reference TRBV11-2 and TRBJ1-3, is EAGVAQSPRYKIIEKRQSVAFWCNPISGHATLYWYQQILGQGPKLLIQFQNNGVVDDSQLPKDRFSAERLKGVDSTLKIQPAKLEDSAVYLCASSPKPGQGTGNTIYFGEGSWLTVV.

This clone was detected only a few times. This chain joins TRBV7-9 and TRBJ2-3; 9 bases match TRBD1. V was pared by 5 bases and J by 4 bases, with 10 bases of the junction left unmatched. The germline V gene has CDR1 SEHNR and CDR2 FQNEAQ (reference sequence). The CDR3 consists of 16 residues. CDR3 residues: CASSASTGGKADTQYF. CDR3 DNA sequence: TGTGCCAGCAGCGCGTCGACAGGGGGTAAGGCAGATACGCAGTATTTT.

This clone appeared a few times. V gene TRBV2 combines with J gene TRBJ2-3; TRBD2 aligns across 7 bases. J gave up 4 bases and V 2 bases, and 6 bases lay outside the gene matches. Germline CDR1 SNHLY, CDR2 FYNNEI. The CDR3 sequence is 15 residues long. The CDR3 spells CASSEFGLEADTQYF. The CDR3 DNA is TGTGCCAGCAGTGAATTTGGACTAGAAGCAGATACGCAGTATTTT.

V gene TRBV6-5 combines with J gene TRBJ1-1; possible D gene TRBD1, 6 bases. The CDR3 covers 13 residues. V gave up 2 bases and J gave up 8 bases, with 12 bases separating them. In germline, CDR1 is MNHEY, CDR2 SVGAGI. This chain's CDR3 is CASSYQGLLEAFF. The CDR3 coding sequence is TGTGCCAGCAGTTACCAGGGGCTTTTAGAAGCTTTCTTT.

Comments on this clone: This CDR3 is also generated by other DNA sequences in the sample. The chain carries TRBV7-2 and TRBJ2-2, with D possibly matching TRBD2 (5 bases). Trimming shortened V by 6 bases and J by 5 bases, and 7 bases separated the two germline ends. From germline, CDR1 is SGHTA and CDR2 FQGNSA. The CDR3 sequence is 12 residues long. CDR3 loop: CASSRGTGELFF. In nucleotides, the CDR3 is TGTGCCAGCAGTCGGGGAACCGGGGAGCTGTTTTTT.

This clone was found a few times. The chain has TRBV5-4 and TRBJ1-3; D unresolved. CDR3 size: 15 residues. V was cut by 0 bases and J by 1 base, with 8 bases left in between. Germline CDR1 is SGHNT and CDR2 is YYREEE (reference sequence). The CDR3 nucleotides are TGTGCCAGCAGCTTGGGCCCCAGGTCTGGAAACACCATATATTTT. The encoded protein is CASSLGPRSGNTIYF.

A word on this clone: Other DNA sequences in this sample translate to the same CDR3. The genes are TRBV5-1 and TRBJ2-5, with D hard to call. Germline V gene data show CDR1 as SGHRS and CDR2 as YFSETQ. There are 12 residues in the CDR3. Trimming took 0 bases from V and 8 from J, leaving 8 bases between them. The CDR3 spells CASSLALETQYF. In DNA, the CDR3 is TGCGCCAGCAGCTTGGCCTTAGAAACCCAGTACTTC.

This clone has just a few counts. This chain uses TRBV6-5 with TRBJ2-3; no definite D call. The CDR3 spans 13 residues. The V end was cut by 2 bases, the J end by 4 bases, with 7 bases between. Germline lookup yields CDR1 MNHEY and CDR2 SVGAGI. The CDR3, as DNA: TGTGCCAGCAGTTACGGAGACTCAGATACGCAGTATTTT. Residues: CASSYGDSDTQYF.

The chain recombines TRBV6-6 with TRBJ1-3; 8 bases map to TRBD1. The CDR3 consists of 15 residues. Trimming cost V 6 bases and J 0 bases; bases outside gene matches: 4. Germline V lookup: CDR1 MNHNY, CDR2 SVGAGI (reference sequence). The CDR3 spells CASSRQGSSGNTIYF. CDR3 sequence (DNA): TGTGCCAGCAGCCGACAGGGGAGCTCTGGAAACACCATATATTTT.

This chain joins TRBV11-2 and TRBJ2-5; maybe TRBD2 (7 bases). Trimming took off 1 base at V and 0 bases at J, with 15 bases between the two ends. From germline, CDR1 is SGHAT and CDR2 FQNNGV. The CDR3 totals 17 residues. CDR3 DNA: TGTGCCAGCAGCTTAGTGGGGGGGCGTGCAAACCAAGAGACCCAGTACTTC. Protein product: CASSLVGGRANQETQYF.

The chain combines TRBV9 with TRBJ1-5; possibly TRBD1 for D (6 bases). Germline assignment: CDR1 SGDLS and CDR2 YYNGEE. Trimming left V 4 bases short and J 2 bases short, with 7 bases between. The CDR3 covers 13 residues. CDR3 sequence: CASSPGGNQPQHF. CDR3 nucleotide sequence: TGTGCCAGCAGCCCAGGGGGCAATCAGCCCCAGCATTTT.

The chain employs TRBV2 and TRBJ2-5; 7 nucleotides line up with TRBD1. The CDR3 consists of 13 residues. Germline V gene data show CDR1 as SNHLY and CDR2 as FYNNEI. The V and J ends lost 11 bases and 0 bases, in that order; junction bases with no gene match: 6. CDR3 protein: CAGEGQYQETQYF. CDR3 sequence (DNA): TGTGCCGGTGAGGGACAGTACCAAGAGACCCAGTACTTC.

This chain uses TRBV5-6 with TRBJ1-1, with a weak D call TRBD1 (5 bases). Germline CDR1 SGHDT, CDR2 YYEEEE. V lost 3 bases to trimming and J lost 6 bases, with 9 bases between them. The CDR3 contains 12 residues. The CDR3 here is CASSSAGPEAFF. The DNA of the CDR3 is TGTGCCAGCAGCTCCGCGGGGCCTGAAGCTTTCTTT.

J is TRBJ1-6 and V is TRBV7-9, with D possibly TRBD1 on 6 matching bases. Trimming shortened V by 3 bases and J by 10 bases, and 19 bases separated the two germline ends. Germline assignment: CDR1 SEHNR and CDR2 FQNEAQ (reference sequence). This CDR3 has 16 amino acids. This chain's CDR3 is CASSLGAGQLISPLHF. As DNA, the CDR3 is TGTGCCAGCAGCTTGGGGGCCGGACAATTGATCTCACCCCTCCACTTT. The full variable domain, completed using reference TRBV7-9 and TRBJ1-6, is DTGVSQNPRHKITKRGQNVTFRCDPISEHNRLYWYRQTLGQGPEFLTYFQNEAQLEKSRLLSDRFSAERPKGSFSTLEIQRTEQGDSAMYLCASSLGAGQLISPLHFGNGTRLTVT.

This chain links TRBV28 with TRBJ1-1; 10 bases map to TRBD1. V shed 5 bases and J 3 bases; nucleotides not matched to a gene: 3. The CDR3 totals 14 residues. Germline V lookup: CDR1 MDHEN, CDR2 SYDVKM. In DNA, the CDR3 is TGTGCCAGCAGTATCGGGACAGGGGACACTGAAGCTTTCTTT. Residues: CASSIGTGDTEAFF.

The chain combines TRBV6-5 with TRBJ1-5, with a tentative D call TRBD1 (5 bases). The CDR3 length is 15 residues. The V gene lost 0 bases and the J gene lost 2 bases, with 8 bases spanning the gap. Germline assignment: CDR1 MNHEY and CDR2 SVGAGI. The CDR3 here is CASSYSGQGNQPQHF. CDR3 nucleotides: TGTGCCAGCAGTTACTCGGGGCAGGGCAATCAGCCCCAGCATTTT.

This clone turned up a few times. This chain joins TRBV11-3 and TRBJ2-5; D ambiguous. The CDR3 contains 15 residues. V shed 4 bases and J shed 5 bases, with 17 bases lying between them. Per germline, CDR1 SGHNT and CDR2 YENEEA. The CDR3 sequence: CASSSQPSARETQYF. Here the CDR3 DNA reads TGTGCCAGCAGCTCACAACCCAGCGCCCGGGAGACCCAGTACTTC.

The V and J genes are TRBV7-2 and TRBJ2-5; weak D call: TRBD2 (6 bases). The germline V gene encodes CDR1 SGHTA and CDR2 FQGNSA. The V end lost 4 bases, the J end lost 2 bases, and 8 bases lay between the germline ends. The CDR3 extends over 13 amino acids. The DNA for the CDR3 is TGTGCCAGCAGCTGGACTACTCAAGAGACCCAGTACTTC. It yields the protein CASSWTTQETQYF.

The chain recombines TRBV10-2 with TRBJ2-3; D may be TRBD2 (7 bases). Germline loops: CDR1 WSHSY, CDR2 SAAADI. Between the trimmed V and J ends, which lost 2 bases and 4 bases, there was a span of 10 bases. The CDR3 consists of 14 residues. The CDR3 nucleotides are TGCGCCAGCAGTGAGAGGGGGGGCCCAGATACGCAGTATTTT. This translates into CASSERGGPDTQYF.

The gene calls are TRBV5-1 and TRBJ1-1; 7 bases match TRBD1. Per germline, CDR1 SGHRS and CDR2 YFSETQ. V shed 0 bases and J 6 bases; nucleotides not matched to a gene: 8. This CDR3 is built from 15 residues. As DNA, the CDR3 is TGCGCCAGCAGCTTGGAAGGGGGCCCGGGAGCTGAAGCTTTCTTT. The encoded protein is CASSLEGGPGAEAFF.

The chain is built from TRBV5-8 and TRBJ1-6; D not certain. The CDR3 length is 15 residues. From germline, CDR1 is SGHTS and CDR2 YDEGEE. The germline V and J ends were trimmed by 5 bases and 0 bases, with 9 bases remaining between them. Here the CDR3 DNA reads TGTGCCAGCAGACGAACGAGCTCCTATAATTCACCCCTCCACTTT. It translates to CASRRTSSYNSPLHF.

The rearrangement joins TRBV5-4 to TRBJ2-7, with 9 bases identical to TRBD2. This CDR3 comprises 16 residues. Germline-derived CDR1 and CDR2 are SGHNT and YYREEE (reference sequence). V was clipped by 0 bases and J by 1 base; unmatched bases: 5. The CDR3 sequence: CASSLAVAGDSYEQYF. CDR3 DNA sequence: TGTGCCAGCAGCTTGGCCGTAGCGGGGGATTCCTACGAGCAGTACTTC.